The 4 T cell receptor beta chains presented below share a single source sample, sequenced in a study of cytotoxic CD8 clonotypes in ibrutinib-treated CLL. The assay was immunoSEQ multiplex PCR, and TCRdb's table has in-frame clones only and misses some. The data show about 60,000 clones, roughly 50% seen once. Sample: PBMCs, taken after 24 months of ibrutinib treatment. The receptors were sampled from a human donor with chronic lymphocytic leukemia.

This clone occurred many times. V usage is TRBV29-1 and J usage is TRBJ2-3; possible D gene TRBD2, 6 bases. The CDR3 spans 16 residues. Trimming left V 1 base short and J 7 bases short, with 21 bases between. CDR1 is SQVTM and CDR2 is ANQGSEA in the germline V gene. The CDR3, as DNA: TGCAGCGTTGAAGGTTTTAGCGGCAACTGGGGAAATACGCAGTATTTT. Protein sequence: CSVEGFSGNWGNTQYF.

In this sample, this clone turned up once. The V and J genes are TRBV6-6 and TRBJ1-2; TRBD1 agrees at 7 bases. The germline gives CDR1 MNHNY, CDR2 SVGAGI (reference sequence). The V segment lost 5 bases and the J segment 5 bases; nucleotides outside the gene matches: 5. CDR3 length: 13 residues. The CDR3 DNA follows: TGTGCCAGCAGTACGGGACAGTCTTATGGCTACACCTTC. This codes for CASSTGQSYGYTF.

The CDR3 DNA sequence: TGCGCCAGCAGCCTAGAGGGAGATACGCAGTATTTT. Protein product: CASSLEGDTQYF. V and J are TRBV5-1 and TRBJ2-3; tentatively, D is TRBD2 (5 bases). V dropped 4 bases and J dropped 5 bases, with 8 bases sitting between them. Germline V gives CDR1 SGHRS, CDR2 YFSETQ. The CDR3 contains 12 residues.

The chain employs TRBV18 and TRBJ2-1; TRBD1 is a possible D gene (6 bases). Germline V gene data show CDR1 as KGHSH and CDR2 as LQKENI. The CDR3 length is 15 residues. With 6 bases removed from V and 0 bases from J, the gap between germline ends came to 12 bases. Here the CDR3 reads CASSQDRSSYNEQFF. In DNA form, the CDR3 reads TGTGCCAGCTCTCAGGACAGAAGCTCCTACAATGAGCAGTTCTTC. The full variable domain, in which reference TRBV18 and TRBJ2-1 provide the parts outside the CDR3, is NAGVMQNPRHLVRRRGQEARLRCSPMKGHSHVYWYRQLPEEGLKFMVYLQKENIIDESGMPKERFSAEFPKEGPSILRIQQVVRGDSAAYFCASSQDRSSYNEQFFGPGTRLTVL.